This T cell receptor (beta chain) stems from a study of vaccination and CD4 T cells after COVID-19. The wider study: Investigators drew the post-COVID samples a median around 98 days after diagnosis, with a range of 35 to 161. Specimens were obtained from three convalescent patients at day 14 and at days 161 to 241 post-vaccination.

Overall study results and limits: SARS-CoV-2-reactive clonotypes showed a nonsignificant median rise from roughly 21 to 40. Spike mono-reactivity was the property of 304 of 307 vaccine-specific clones in convalescent patients.

One entry per CDR3 protein, called by TCRdb with MiXCR from the PCR reads. The repertoire holds 25,000 to 35,000 distinct CDR3 sequences, with roughly 50% as singletons. As regards this clonotype: Its antigen is currently unknown.

The time point denotes: late sampling 161 to 241 days after vaccination in a few convalescent patients. Germline-derived CDR1 and CDR2 are MNHNS and SASEGT. CDR3 length equals 14 residues. V lost 6 bases, J lost 6 bases, and 4 bases stayed unmatched. The sequence derives from a human donor who had recovered from COVID-19. Source: CD4+ T cells from blood, taken about 7 months after SARS-CoV-2 vaccination. This chain links TRBV6-1 with TRBJ2-2; 10 positions agree with TRBD1. CDR3 DNA: TGTGCCAGCAGGGACGGACAGGGGGCCGGGGAGCTGTTTTTT. Its translation is CASRDGQGAGELFF.